One sample yielded the 8 T cell receptor beta chains listed below, sequenced in a study of shared clonotypes between healthy human individuals. Data came from immunoSEQ multiplex PCR; TCRdb stores just in-frame clones and leaves some out. Of around 1,100,000 clones in the sample, roughly 80% were seen once. The sequenced material came from memory CD4+ T cells from PBMCs. Subset specified: CD45RA-negative fraction. These receptors were taken from a young man in good health. Some clones in this sample may be carry-over from other donors' samples.

This clone came up a few times. The chain is built from TRBV28 and TRBJ2-5, with 8 bases identical to TRBD2. Losses at the gene ends were 6 bases for V and 2 bases for J; bases not matched to a gene: 11. Germline-derived CDR1 and CDR2 are MDHEN and SYDVKM. The CDR3 sequence is 16 residues long. The CDR3 region is CASRTGTSHPQETQYF. The CDR3 DNA reads as TGTGCCAGCAGGACCGGGACTAGTCACCCTCAAGAGACCCAGTACTTC.

This clone was picked up one time. The same CDR3 arises from other DNA sequences in this sample as well. This chain connects TRBV5-4 to TRBJ2-1, with 9 bases that match TRBD2. Per the germline V gene, CDR1 is SGHNT and CDR2 is YYREEE (reference sequence). J gave up 7 bases and V 0 bases, and 8 bases lay outside the gene matches. The CDR3 consists of 16 residues. CDR3 coding DNA: TGTGCCAGCAGCTTGGGTGGGGCGGGAGGGTTGAATGAGCAGTTCTTC. It specifies CASSLGGAGGLNEQFF.

This chain links TRBV13 with TRBJ2-5; D call uncertain. Germline V CDR1 and CDR2: PRHDT, FYEKMQ (reference sequence). The CDR3 sequence is 13 residues long. V shed 5 bases and J shed 4 bases, with 11 bases lying between them. In nucleotides, the CDR3 is TGTGCCAGCAGCGATAGGGCAGGAGAGACCCAGTACTTC. Translating it yields CASSDRAGETQYF.

The rearrangement links TRBV30 to TRBJ1-1, with a tentative D call TRBD1 (6 bases). V lost 7 bases and J lost 1, with 25 bases in between. Germline lookup yields CDR1 GTSNPN and CDR2 SVGIG (reference sequence). The CDR3 consists of 17 residues. Here the CDR3 DNA reads TGTGCCTTAAGGGGCAGCGGGGGCTTACCCTCGAACACTGAAGCTTTCTTT. Amino acid sequence: CALRGSGGLPSNTEAFF.

The genes are TRBV14 and TRBJ2-5, with D possibly matching TRBD2 (6 bases). The CDR3 consists of 15 residues. The V gene lost 4 bases and the J gene lost 2 bases, with 14 bases spanning the gap. Per germline, CDR1 SGHDN and CDR2 FVKESK. CDR3 in amino acids: CASSPVFGTQETQYF. The CDR3 coding sequence is TGTGCCAGCAGCCCGGTCTTCGGGACTCAAGAGACCCAGTACTTC.

This clone was observed a few times. The genes are TRBV15 and TRBJ2-7, with 8 nucleotides matching TRBD1. The CDR3 contains 15 residues. Germline V gene lookup returns CDR1 LNHNV and CDR2 YYDKDF (reference sequence). J lost 5 bases, V lost 0 bases, and 6 bases had no gene match. This CDR3 reads CATSRDNQGADEQYF. CDR3 in DNA: TGTGCCACCAGCAGAGATAATCAGGGGGCAGACGAGCAGTACTTC.

The V call is TRBV28, the J call TRBJ2-7, with a weak D call TRBD1 (6 bases). Germline V gene data show CDR1 as MDHEN and CDR2 as SYDVKM. The CDR3 consists of 15 residues. V lost 5 bases to trimming and J lost 2 bases, with 16 bases between them. The chain's CDR3 is CASSPRRGGPYEQYF. In DNA, the CDR3 is TGTGCCAGCAGTCCTAGGCGAGGGGGACCCTACGAGCAGTACTTC. Combining the CDR3 with reference TRBV28 and TRBJ2-7 gives the whole variable domain DVKVTQSSRYLVKRTGEKVFLECVQDMDHENMFWYRQDPGLGLRLIYFSYDVKMKEKGDIPEGYSVSREKKERFSLILESASTNQTSMYLCASSPRRGGPYEQYFGPGTRLTVT.

The chain combines TRBV6-5 with TRBJ2-1; TRBD2 aligns across 10 bases. This CDR3 region has 16 residues. V shed 2 bases and J 6 bases; nucleotides not matched to a gene: 7. Germline loops: CDR1 MNHEY, CDR2 SVGAGI. CDR3 loop: CASSYQSGRAGNEQFF. In DNA form, the CDR3 reads TGTGCCAGCAGTTACCAGAGCGGGAGGGCCGGCAATGAGCAGTTCTTC.